A single sample is the source of the 20 T cell receptor beta chains below, sequenced in a study of blood T cell repertoires in COVID-19. TCRdb keeps only in-frame clones here, not all; method: immunoSEQ multiplex PCR. The table records under 500,000 clones, 85% to 90% of them present only once. The material sequenced was peripheral blood. The receptors were gathered from a woman younger than 45 with acute or convalescent COVID-19.

This chain joins TRBV5-1 and TRBJ2-1, with 8 bases identical to TRBD1. V lost 1 base to trimming and J lost 9 bases; unmatched junction nucleotides: 6. The CDR3 is 14 amino acids. Germline CDR1 and CDR2: SGHRS and YFSETQ. Here the CDR3 reads CASSLLAGGPEQFF. The CDR3 DNA sequence: TGCGCCAGCAGCTTGTTGGCAGGGGGCCCTGAGCAGTTCTTC.

The gene calls are TRBV7-9 and TRBJ2-1; 7 bases match TRBD2. CDR3 length equals 13 residues. Losses at the gene ends were 6 bases for V and 7 bases for J; bases not matched to a gene: 6. Germline V gene data show CDR1 as SEHNR and CDR2 as FQNEAQ (reference sequence). The CDR3 loop is CASSENGGNEQFF. DNA of the CDR3: TGTGCCAGCAGTGAGAACGGGGGGAATGAGCAGTTCTTC. Drawing the rest from reference TRBV7-9 and TRBJ2-1, the complete variable domain is DTGVSQNPRHKITKRGQNVTFRCDPISEHNRLYWYRQTLGQGPEFLTYFQNEAQLEKSRLLSDRFSAERPKGSFSTLEIQRTEQGDSAMYLCASSENGGNEQFFGPGTRLTVL.

The chain recombines TRBV2 with TRBJ2-4; D is unresolved. This CDR3 comprises 14 residues. Trimming left V 0 bases short and J 4 bases short, with 7 bases between. Germline V gene lookup returns CDR1 SNHLY and CDR2 FYNNEI. Here the CDR3 DNA reads TGTGCCAGCAGTGAAGCTGTCGGGAAAAACATTCAGTACTTC. It yields the protein CASSEAVGKNIQYF.

This clone has just a few counts. The rearrangement joins TRBV7-2 to TRBJ2-7; 9 bases map to TRBD2. V was clipped by 3 bases and J by 0 bases; unmatched bases: 3. The CDR3 length is 15 residues. Germline lookup yields CDR1 SGHTA and CDR2 FQGNSA. CDR3 DNA: TGTGCCAGCAGCTTTGGGCGGGGGGGCTCCTACGAGCAGTACTTC. This sequence encodes CASSFGRGGSYEQYF.

Only one count was recorded for this clone. J is TRBJ2-5 and V is TRBV28, with D possibly being TRBD1 (5 bases). Germline values: CDR1 MDHEN, CDR2 SYDVKM. There are 16 residues in the CDR3. V was clipped by 6 bases and J by 5 bases, with 22 bases between them. The CDR3 spells CASRHSQGSGIETQYF. The DNA for the CDR3 is TGTGCCAGCAGGCACTCCCAGGGATCAGGGATCGAGACCCAGTACTTC.

V gene TRBV14 combines with J gene TRBJ2-2; the D is unclear. CDR3 length: 14 residues. V was shortened by 1 base and J by 3 bases, with 6 bases between the two germline ends. CDR1 and CDR2 from the germline V gene are SGHDN and FVKESK. The CDR3 nucleotides are TGTGCCAGCAGCCAAGCTATTTACACCGGGGAGCTGTTTTTT. It encodes CASSQAIYTGELFF.

This clone was recorded a few times. The chain has TRBV20-1 and TRBJ1-2; possibly TRBD1 for D (5 bases). V lost 3 bases and J 7 bases, leaving 12 bases between the germline ends. This CDR3 is 12 amino acids long. Germline CDR1 reads DFQATT; CDR2 reads SNEGSKA (reference sequence). The CDR3 is CSASSGLGGYTF. CDR3 in DNA: TGCAGTGCTAGTTCAGGGTTGGGTGGCTACACCTTC.

J is TRBJ2-2 and V is TRBV4-1; D perhaps matches TRBD1 (6 bases). V shed 0 bases and J shed 4 bases, with 12 bases lying between them. The CDR3 extends over 16 amino acids. Germline CDR1 MGHRA, CDR2 YSYEKL. DNA for the CDR3: TGCGCCAGCAGCCAAGATTCTTGGGGGCGCACCGGGGAGCTGTTTTTT. Translation: CASSQDSWGRTGELFF.

The chain has TRBV7-9 and TRBJ1-2, with 7 nucleotides matching TRBD1. Trimming cost V 5 bases and J 7 bases; bases outside gene matches: 13. Germline V gene lookup returns CDR1 SEHNR and CDR2 FQNEAQ (reference sequence). This CDR3 contains 15 residues. The CDR3, as DNA: TGTGCCAGCAGCACCCTTGACAGGGTAGCTATTGGCTACACCTTC. Translation: CASSTLDRVAIGYTF.

V is TRBV4-1 and J is TRBJ1-6, with D unclear. Trimming removed 5 bases from V and 8 bases from J, with 16 bases in between. Germline CDR1 MGHRA, CDR2 YSYEKL. CDR3 length: 15 amino acids. The CDR3 reads CASSARRVSDSPLHF. CDR3 coding DNA: TGCGCCAGCAGCGCACGGCGGGTTTCGGATTCACCCCTCCACTTT.

Remarks on this clone: The CDR3 does not close with the conserved phenylalanine or tryptophan, likely indicating a read error. The chain couples TRBV9 to TRBJ1-2; D ambiguous. V lost 3 bases to trimming and J lost 3 bases, with 15 bases between them. The CDR3 is 15 amino acids. CDR1 SGDLS and CDR2 YYNGEE come from the germline V gene. The CDR3 region is CASSARLKGDYGYTL. CDR3 sequence (DNA): TGTGCCAGCAGCGCGAGACTTAAAGGAGACTATGGCTACACCCTC.

The V gene is TRBV30, the J gene TRBJ1-4, with D perhaps matching TRBD1 (5 bases). The CDR3 loop spans 16 amino acids. Germline loops: CDR1 GTSNPN, CDR2 SVGIG (reference sequence). The V end lost 4 bases, the J end lost 4 bases, and 19 bases lay between the germline ends. This CDR3 is CAWIPTGYSRNEKLFF. For the CDR3, the DNA is TGTGCCTGGATTCCAACAGGTTACTCCCGTAATGAAAAACTGTTTTTT.

The chain employs TRBV9 and TRBJ2-2; D is possibly TRBD2 (7 bases). Trimming pared 2 bases from V and 1 base from J, leaving 18 bases between. The germline V gene has CDR1 SGDLS and CDR2 YYNGEE. This CDR3 contains 18 residues. CDR3: CASSVATAGALNTGELFF. DNA of the CDR3: TGTGCCAGCAGCGTGGCCACCGCGGGGGCCCTGAACACCGGGGAGCTGTTTTTT. The variable domain in full, with the rest retrieved from reference TRBV9 and TRBJ2-2, is DSGVTQTPKHLITATGQRVTLRCSPRSGDLSVYWYQQSLDQGLQFLIQYYNGEERAKGNILERFSAQQFPDLHSELNLSSLELGDSALYFCASSVATAGALNTGELFFGEGSRLTVL.

This rearrangement joins TRBV5-6 to TRBJ2-7; 10 nucleotides agree with TRBD1. This CDR3 has 16 amino acids. V lost 4 bases to trimming and J lost 1 base; unmatched junction nucleotides: 8. Germline loops: CDR1 SGHDT, CDR2 YYEEEE. In DNA form, the CDR3 reads TGTGCCAGCAGCGCCGTCCGGACAGGGGGGTCCTACGAGCAGTACTTC. Its translation is CASSAVRTGGSYEQYF.

The chain joins TRBV18 to TRBJ2-1; the D gene is possibly TRBD1 (5 bases). This CDR3 spans 12 amino acids. The germline V and J ends were trimmed by 3 bases and 8 bases, with 8 bases remaining between them. Germline-derived CDR1 and CDR2 are KGHSH and LQKENI. This CDR3 reads CASSPIRDEQFF. The CDR3, as DNA: TGTGCCAGCTCACCGATCAGGGATGAGCAGTTCTTC.

The rearrangement uses TRBV7-2 and TRBJ1-1, with no clear D. Germline CDR1 reads SGHTA; CDR2 reads FQGNSA. The length of the CDR3 is 14 residues. V lost 5 bases and J 0 bases, leaving 10 bases between the germline ends. Here the CDR3 reads CASSPGLVNTEAFF. The CDR3 region has the DNA TGTGCCAGCAGCCCGGGATTAGTGAACACTGAAGCTTTCTTT.

The chain couples TRBV7-8 to TRBJ1-5; possible D gene TRBD1, 5 bases. The CDR3 has 13 residues. Trimming stripped 5 bases from V and 7 bases from J, with 12 bases between. From germline, CDR1 is SGHVS and CDR2 FQNEAQ. CDR3 amino acids: CASSRQGVQPQHF. The CDR3 nucleotides are TGTGCCAGCAGCCGACAAGGGGTCCAGCCCCAGCATTTT.

This sequence joins TRBV6-6 and TRBJ1-2; TRBD1 agrees at 7 bases. CDR3 length: 16 amino acids. Germline CDR1 and CDR2: MNHNY and SVGAGI (reference sequence). The V gene end was trimmed by 6 bases and the J gene end by 4 bases; junction bases not matched to a gene: 14. The CDR3: CASSRYTPGQSYGYTF. The CDR3 DNA reads TGTGCCAGCAGCCGATATACTCCGGGACAGAGCTATGGCTACACCTTC.

The chain carries TRBV5-1 and TRBJ1-1, with TRBD1 identical over 7 bases. The germline V gene encodes CDR1 SGHRS and CDR2 YFSETQ. There are 14 residues in the CDR3. J lost 0 bases, V lost 7 bases, and 6 bases had no gene match. For the CDR3, the DNA is TGCGCCAGCCGGGACAGTGGGCTGAACACTGAAGCTTTCTTT. As protein: CASRDSGLNTEAFF.

The chain joins TRBV13 to TRBJ2-3; a possible D gene is TRBD1 (5 bases). Germline CDR1 reads PRHDT; CDR2 reads FYEKMQ (reference sequence). This CDR3 has 15 amino acids. V lost 2 bases and J lost 0, with 9 bases in between. CDR3 in DNA: TGTGCCAGCAGCTTACCAAGGGGCAGCACAGATACGCAGTATTTT. Amino acid sequence: CASSLPRGSTDTQYF.